Below, 17 T cell receptor beta chains from the same sample are listed, as sequenced in a study of blood T cell repertoires in COVID-19. The data were produced by immunoSEQ multiplex PCR, yet TCRdb's version contains in-frame clones alone and is incomplete. Of 210,000 or so clones in the sample, more than 70% were seen once. Specimen: PBMCs or T cells enriched from blood (not recorded which). The receptors originated from a woman aged 35 to 49 with acute COVID-19.

The chain couples TRBV20-1 to TRBJ2-5; D may be TRBD1 (5 bases). This CDR3 comprises 15 residues. The germline CDR1 and CDR2 sequences are DFQATT and SNEGSKA (reference sequence). V lost 3 bases, J lost 3 bases, and 17 bases lay in between. CDR3 amino acids: CSASVGAWDKETQYF. In nucleotides, the CDR3 is TGCAGTGCTAGTGTTGGGGCTTGGGATAAAGAGACCCAGTACTTC.

This clone was found once. The chain carries TRBV19 and TRBJ1-5; tentative D call: TRBD1 (5 bases). Per the germline V gene, CDR1 is LNHDA and CDR2 is SQIVND (reference sequence). Between the trimmed V and J ends, which lost 8 bases and 4 bases, there was a span of 9 bases. This CDR3 has 12 residues. Here the CDR3 DNA reads TGTGCCAGTCATTCAGGGAATCAGCCCCAGCATTTT. Encoded protein: CASHSGNQPQHF.

CDR3 residues: CASSLTSGRASETQYF. The DNA for the CDR3 is TGTGCCAGCAGCTTAACAAGCGGGAGGGCTTCAGAGACCCAGTACTTC. The chain is built from TRBV7-2 and TRBJ2-5, with TRBD2 matching 10 bases. CDR1 and CDR2 (germline): SGHTA, FQGNSA. CDR3 size: 16 residues. V shed 2 bases, J shed 4 bases, and the junction held 7 bases outside the gene matches.

This rearrangement joins TRBV11-3 to TRBJ2-1, with D uncertain. The germline V gene encodes CDR1 SGHNT and CDR2 YENEEA. Trimming stripped 1 base from V and 5 bases from J, with 9 bases between. The CDR3 runs to 14 residues. DNA of the CDR3: TGTGCCAGCAGCTTAGGTGGGCAGCACAATGAGCAGTTCTTC. Protein: CASSLGGQHNEQFF.

The rearrangement links TRBV9 to TRBJ2-3; D may be TRBD2 (6 bases). Germline V gene sequence: CDR1 SGDLS, CDR2 YYNGEE. The CDR3 is 16 residues long. V was shortened by 4 bases and J by 2 bases, with 17 bases between the two germline ends. CDR3 in amino acids: CASSWSTGGNTDTQYF. The DNA for the CDR3 is TGTGCCAGCAGCTGGTCGACTGGCGGGAACACAGATACGCAGTATTTT. Supplemented by reference TRBV9 and TRBJ2-3, the full variable domain reads DSGVTQTPKHLITATGQRVTLRCSPRSGDLSVYWYQQSLDQGLQFLIQYYNGEERAKGNILERFSAQQFPDLHSELNLSSLELGDSALYFCASSWSTGGNTDTQYFGPGTRLTVL.

The V call is TRBV14, the J call TRBJ1-4; D gene uncertain. The germline V gene encodes CDR1 SGHDN and CDR2 FVKESK. Trimming removed 0 bases at V and 7 bases at J, with 3 bases between. The length of the CDR3 is 12 residues. CDR3 sequence (DNA): TGTGCCAGCAGCCAAGATATTGAAAAACTGTTTTTT. Translated, it gives CASSQDIEKLFF.

The chain combines TRBV28 with TRBJ1-6, with TRBD1 matching over 10 bases. Germline V CDR1 and CDR2: MDHEN, SYDVKM. Unmatched junction bases numbered 8, after V lost 2 bases and J lost 7 bases. The CDR3 consists of 17 residues. Here the CDR3 reads CASSLQPDRGPNSPLHF. The DNA for the CDR3 is TGTGCCAGCAGTTTACAACCAGACAGGGGGCCGAATTCACCCCTCCACTTT.

In its sample, this clone was seen once. The J gene is TRBJ2-2, the V gene TRBV6-1, with D possibly TRBD1 on 6 matching bases. V was shortened by 2 bases and J by 5 bases, with 15 bases between the two germline ends. The V gene's germline CDR1 is MNHNS and CDR2 SASEGT. The CDR3 length is 16 residues. CDR3 protein: CASSEQGRGVTGELFF. CDR3 DNA sequence: TGTGCCAGCAGTGAACAAGGCAGGGGTGTAACCGGGGAGCTGTTTTTT.

The chain is built from TRBV19 and TRBJ1-2; the D gene is possibly TRBD1 (5 bases). This CDR3 is 15 amino acids long. Trimming removed 2 bases at V and 2 bases at J, with 12 bases between. Per the germline V gene, CDR1 is LNHDA and CDR2 is SQIVND (reference sequence). Written as DNA, the CDR3 is TGTGCCAGTAGTATACGCGGAGGGGACAACTATGGCTACACCTTC. Protein: CASSIRGGDNYGYTF.

V and J are TRBV25-1 and TRBJ1-2; D is possibly TRBD1 (5 bases). CDR3 length equals 14 residues. V was shortened by 4 bases and J by 7 bases, with 16 bases between the two germline ends. The V gene's germline CDR1 is MGHDK and CDR2 SYGVNS. CDR3 in DNA: TGTGCCAGCAGTGCCCTGGGGGAGGGCCGTGGCTACACCTTC. It is translated as CASSALGEGRGYTF.

This clone was counted a single time. The chain's CDR3 is CASSPRDSSGNTIYF. The CDR3 DNA reads TGTGCCAGCAGCCCAAGGGACAGCTCTGGAAACACCATATATTTT. The chain recombines TRBV5-6 with TRBJ1-3; 7 positions match TRBD1. This CDR3 comprises 15 residues. Trimming cost V 4 bases and J 0 bases; bases outside gene matches: 4. CDR1 and CDR2 (germline): SGHDT, YYEEEE.

The sample holds one count of this clone. The V gene is TRBV27, the J gene TRBJ2-4; 9 bases line up with TRBD1. This CDR3 has 14 residues. Germline values: CDR1 MNHEY, CDR2 SMNVEV (reference sequence). The trim removed 5 bases at V and 9 bases at J, leaving 8 bases unmatched. CDR3 DNA sequence: TGTGCCAGCAGTCTACTCGGGACAGGGAGCATTCAGTACTTC. Its translation: CASSLLGTGSIQYF.

This clone came up a few times. V gene TRBV4-1 combines with J gene TRBJ1-5, with 10 bases matching TRBD1. The junction had 5 bases not matched to a gene; V was cut back by 4 bases and J by 5 bases. Germline V gene sequence: CDR1 MGHRA, CDR2 YSYEKL. CDR3 size: 15 residues. The CDR3 loop is CASSLAGTGDQPQHF. For the CDR3, the DNA is TGCGCCAGCAGCCTCGCCGGGACAGGGGATCAGCCCCAGCATTTT.

The genes are TRBV5-4 and TRBJ2-7; 13 bases agree with TRBD2. CDR3 length: 15 residues. Germline V gene lookup returns CDR1 SGHNT and CDR2 YYREEE (reference sequence). V lost 3 bases to trimming and J lost 5 bases; unmatched junction nucleotides: 5. CDR3 sequence reads: CASSSGTSGTHEQYF. The CDR3 DNA is TGTGCCAGCAGCTCAGGGACTAGCGGGACCCACGAGCAGTACTTC.

The chain couples TRBV6-5 to TRBJ2-3; TRBD2 aligns across 15 bases. V gave up 7 bases and J gave up 5 bases; unmatched junction bases: 4. Germline CDR1 and CDR2: MNHEY and SVGAGI. This CDR3 has 15 amino acids. The CDR3 here is CASTRTSGRVDTQYF. In nucleotides, the CDR3 is TGTGCCAGCACCCGGACTAGCGGGAGGGTAGATACGCAGTATTTT.

The chain links TRBV7-8 to TRBJ2-2, with D uncertain. V lost 2 bases and J 8 bases, leaving 9 bases between the germline ends. The germline V gene encodes CDR1 SGHVS and CDR2 FQNEAQ. This CDR3 is built from 13 residues. The chain's CDR3 is CASSLSLGGELFF. The DNA for the CDR3 is TGTGCCAGCAGCTTATCGCTAGGAGGGGAGCTGTTTTTT.

CDR3 nucleotide sequence: TGTGCCTGGAGTGCCGGCGGGAACACCATATATTTT. Its translation is CAWSAGGNTIYF. The genes are TRBV30 and TRBJ1-3; D is unresolved. Germline V lookup: CDR1 GTSNPN, CDR2 SVGIG (reference sequence). V gave up 1 base and J gave up 7 bases, with 8 bases separating them. This CDR3 comprises 12 residues. The variable domain in full, with the rest retrieved from reference TRBV30 and TRBJ1-3, is SQTIHQWPATLVQPVGSPLSLECTVEGTSNPNLYWYRQAAGRGLQLLFYSVGIGQISSEVPQNLSASRPQDRQFILSSKKLLLSDSGFYLCAWSAGGNTIYFGEGSWLTVV.